The clone carrying this T cell receptor (beta chain) was seen more than once but under ten times. Its antigen is not identified. This CDR3 spans 15 amino acids. Germline CDR1 DFQATT, CDR2 SNEGSKA (reference sequence). J gave up 6 bases and V 5 bases, and 8 bases lay outside the gene matches. Individual cDNA molecules each carried unique molecular identifiers attached by the library. Under the authors' procedure: A per-sample median of 95,638 TCRs was observed, with counts ranging from about 20,000 to 750,000. A single record per CDR3 protein comes from TCRdb applying MiXCR to the reads. The V and J calls and clone size come from TCRdb's table, not from the authors' own analysis. Of more than 100,000 distinct CDR3 sequences listed, over 7% are singletons. These data come from a study of human T cells and chemical hapten exposure. Study-level findings and limits: DPC sensitization did not alter TCRs above 1 in 1000 frequency.

Total RNA came from unfractionated whole blood. The sequencing input was whole blood. The clonotype was recovered from a human donor in good health. Some clones in this sample may be carry-over from other donors' samples. The genes are TRBV20-1 and TRBJ1-6; TRBD1 matches at 9 bases. Here the CDR3 reads CSASSGTGFNSPLHF. CDR3 nucleotide sequence: TGCAGTGCTTCCTCCGGGACAGGGTTTAATTCACCCCTCCACTTT.